This T cell receptor beta chain was identified during a study of PD-1 blockade in mismatch repair-deficient tumors. Study as a whole: All were previously treated, progressing patients with around eleven mismatch repair-deficient cancer types. Whole-study findings and limits: Rapid post-treatment expansion, then contraction, generally preceding radiologic response, marked tumor-resident clones.

All patients were mismatch repair deficient, assessed by either PCR or immunohistochemistry. TCR sequencing covered a few patients who responded to pembrolizumab. TCRdb keeps only in-frame clones here, not all; method: immunoSEQ multiplex PCR. The data hold about 120,000 clones, with about nine tenths observed a single time. As concerns this clone: Its matching antigen is unknown.

CDR1 is SQVTM, CDR2 ANQGSEA, per germline. The CDR3 length is 13 residues. Trimming took 4 bases from V and 0 from J, leaving 7 bases between them. Sequenced here: peripheral blood, sampled about 17 months after starting pembrolizumab. The chain is built from TRBV29-1 and TRBJ2-1; unclear D gene. The sequence came from an adult with mismatch repair-deficient cancer. The CDR3 DNA reads TGCAGCGTTGGGGGTGTCTCCTACAATGAGCAGTTCTTC. Translation gives CSVGGVSYNEQFF.